This is a list of T cell receptor beta chains from one sample in a study of cytomegalovirus exposure and HLA in healthy donors. Profiling relied on immunoSEQ multiplex PCR, and the TCRdb table lists in-frame clones only, not all of them. Found here are 120,000 or so clones, less than 85% of them singletons; the top ten hold around 2.5%. The sample consisted of PBMCs. The receptor set was obtained from a young man in good health and CMV-seronegative. The conserved cysteine and the conserved F or W are not part of the CDR3 here. D genes are given only for firm matches.

J: TRBJ2-5; V: TRBV29-1; D: TRBD2; CDR3: SVDRGVRETQY
J: TRBJ2-7; V: TRBV10-3; D: TRBD1; CDR3: AISDRDRGDEQY
J: TRBJ2-1; V: TRBV18; D: TRBD2; CDR3: ASSPPSSGSSEQF
J: TRBJ2-5; V: TRBV30; D: TRBD1; CDR3: AWGIGTGGQETQY
J: TRBJ1-2; V: TRBV30; D: .; CDR3: ASEDDYGYP
J: TRBJ2-7; V: TRBV27; D: .; CDR3: ASEDLSSYEQY
J: TRBJ1-1; V: TRBV11-3; D: .; CDR3: ASSLEPGGGLLTEAF
J: TRBJ2-5; V: TRBV6-5; D: TRBD2; CDR3: ASSPLAGVLETQH
J: TRBJ2-3; V: TRBV5-4; D: TRBD2; CDR3: ASSRRLASDTQY
J: TRBJ1-1; V: TRBV5-1; D: TRBD1; CDR3: ASSLIGQGSLNTEAF
J: TRBJ2-2; V: TRBV29-1; D: TRBD2; CDR3: SAGAGSPGELF
J: TRBJ2-5; V: TRBV11-3; D: .; CDR3: ASSRETQY
J: TRBJ2-7; V: TRBV7-2; D: .; CDR3: ASSLEVGRGYEQY
J: TRBJ2-5; V: TRBV2; D: .; CDR3: ASSEREFKTQY
J: TRBJ1-4; V: TRBV7-9; D: .; CDR3: ASSLAPWGDEKLF
J: TRBJ1-5; V: TRBV19; D: .; CDR3: ASRARRRPQN
J: TRBJ2-6; V: TRBV29-1; D: .; CDR3: SVVTEFSGANVLT
J: TRBJ2-3; V: TRBV27; D: TRBD1; CDR3: ASSFFLGRGPDTQY
J: TRBJ2-5; V: TRBV2; D: TRBD1; CDR3: ASSISETGDGWAQY
J: TRBJ1-1; V: TRBV7-9; D: .; CDR3: ASSLFGGRNTEAF
J: TRBJ2-7; V: TRBV2; D: .; CDR3: ASNRERPRYEQY
J: TRBJ2-7; V: TRBV2; D: .; CDR3: ASSDNGFWEQY
J: TRBJ2-7; V: TRBV27; D: TRBD1; CDR3: ASSNRDRDVL
J: TRBJ2-3; V: TRBV29-1; D: .; CDR3: SVEGSGTGTDTQY
J: TRBJ2-1; V: TRBV6-1; D: TRBD1; CDR3: ASSEYRGYEQF
J: TRBJ2-5; V: TRBV18; D: TRBD2; CDR3: ASSPFAGAEETQY
J: TRBJ2-7; V: TRBV10-3; D: TRBD2; CDR3: AIGPATSGIEQY
J: TRBJ1-4; V: TRBV28; D: .; CDR3: ASSLLGLGATNEKLF
J: TRBJ1-5; V: TRBV10-2; D: .; CDR3: ASTGQLNQPQH
J: TRBJ2-2; V: TRBV27; D: TRBD2; CDR3: ASSRSGGLGNTGELF
J: TRBJ2-2; V: TRBV7-7; D: TRBD2; CDR3: ASSAGGLAGAGELF
J: TRBJ1-1; V: TRBV19; D: .; CDR3: ASMQGSTEAF
J: TRBJ1-2; V: TRBV6-1; D: TRBD1; CDR3: ASILEGANYGYP
J: TRBJ2-7; V: TRBV10-3; D: .; CDR3: AISELGDEQY
J: TRBJ1-5; V: TRBV6-1; D: .; CDR3: ASSDRFNQPQH